What follows describes a single TCR beta chain. Its specificity is not known. These data originate in a study of immune cell composition in non-small cell lung cancer. Study outcomes and limitations: No significant correlation existed between pack-years smoked and tumour clonality. TIL tumour reactivity correlated with maximal tumour-associated clone frequency in adenocarcinoma.

The CDR3 sequence is 15 residues long. Per germline, CDR1 SGDLS and CDR2 YYNGEE. Trimming removed 4 bases at V and 5 bases at J, with 18 bases between. Some clones are missing from TCRdb's copy, which holds only in-frame ones; the method was immunoSEQ multiplex PCR. The sample holds about 5,000 clones, about 83% seen once. The source of this sequence is a human donor with non-small cell lung cancer. The sample consisted of lung tumor tissue. The chain uses TRBV9 and TRBJ2-5, with D possibly being TRBD2 (6 bases). The CDR3 region is CASSPTVLAGETQYF. The CDR3 DNA follows: TGTGCCAGCAGCCCCACGGTACTAGCAGGGGAGACCCAGTACTTC.